Listed below are T cell receptor beta chains from one sample, sequenced in a study of blood T cell repertoires in COVID-19. TCRdb keeps only in-frame clones here, not all; method: immunoSEQ multiplex PCR. The data contain 310,000 or so clones, 88% of them singletons. The specimen was peripheral blood. These receptors all stem from a woman in her twenties or thirties with COVID-19, enrolled during active disease. CDR3s include the opening cysteine and the closing phenylalanine or tryptophan. The size field is filled for only some rows; it gives once, few, many or a size class.

V: TRBV9; size: NA; CDR3: CASSLGLGGGDTQYF
V: TRBV7-9; size: NA; CDR3: CASSTDRVDTGELFF
V: TRBV4-1; size: NA; CDR3: CASSQDAGAREQYF
V: TRBV29-1; size: NA; CDR3: CSVQGTAGNTIYF
V: TRBV7-6; size: NA; CDR3: CASSPGVATLYGYTF
V: TRBV6-6; size: NA; CDR3: CASPFQPQHF
V: TRBV27; size: NA; CDR3: CASSQAGNEQFF
V: TRBV7-2; size: NA; CDR3: CASTYSYEQYF
V: TRBV7-9; size: NA; CDR3: CASSSTGITGELFF
V: TRBV6-5; size: once; CDR3: CASSYSKQGAYNEQFF
V: TRBV2; size: NA; CDR3: CASRPETGSGYTF
V: TRBV30; size: NA; CDR3: CAYAQGSQETQYF
V: TRBV9; size: NA; CDR3: CASSVAPIAGRYTGELFF
V: TRBV28; size: NA; CDR3: CASSFVGGISGELFF
V: TRBV18; size: once; CDR3: CASSPSAGTYEQYF
V: TRBV4-1; size: NA; CDR3: CASSRSQTSGTRGSQYF
V: TRBV21-1; size: NA; CDR3: CARRPGGWNTEAFF
V: TRBV10-3; size: NA; CDR3: CAINKRGGTGGHNEQFF
V: TRBV5-6; size: few; CDR3: CASSPGGMGQPQHF
V: TRBV7-9; size: once; CDR3: CASSLAGQGSAKNIQYF
V: TRBV5-1; size: NA; CDR3: CASSSTEEGSYTF